Below, 24 T cell receptor beta chains from the same sample are listed, as sequenced in a study of early T cells in non-severe SARS-CoV-2 infection. TCRdb reprocessed the 5' RACE reads via MiXCR and lists one record per CDR3 protein. The repertoire holds over 70,000 distinct CDR3 sequences, with more than 14% as singletons. Sequenced here: whole blood, sampled at baseline. The receptor set was obtained from an adult who was a healthcare worker with PCR-confirmed SARS-CoV-2 infection or an uninfected control (not recorded which).

V usage is TRBV20-1 and J usage is TRBJ2-1; tentatively, D is TRBD2 (6 bases). This CDR3 comprises 15 residues. The V end lost 0 bases, the J end lost 10 bases, and 19 bases lay between the germline ends. Germline CDR1 reads DFQATT; CDR2 reads SNEGSKA (reference sequence). The CDR3 bases are TGCAGTGCTAGAGATCACGGGAGCCCCGCGGGCGAGCAGTTCTTC. Its translation: CSARDHGSPAGEQFF.

This clonotype was seen more than once but under ten times. The gene calls are TRBV7-9 and TRBJ1-1; unclear D gene. The germline V and J ends were trimmed by 1 base and 6 bases, with 9 bases remaining between them. This CDR3 spans 13 amino acids. Germline V gives CDR1 SEHNR, CDR2 FQNEAQ (reference sequence). The CDR3, as DNA: TGTGCCAGCAGCTTAGAGCGGTGGTCTGAAGCTTTCTTT. Translated: CASSLERWSEAFF.

The V call is TRBV5-4, the J call TRBJ2-7; the D gene could be TRBD1 or TRBD2 (5 bases each). CDR3 size: 15 residues. Trimming stripped 2 bases from V and 1 base from J, with 13 bases between. The germline V gene has CDR1 SGHNT and CDR2 YYREEE (reference sequence). CDR3 protein: CASSFPGTGSYEQYF. For the CDR3, the DNA is TGTGCCAGCAGCTTTCCCGGGACGGGTTCCTACGAGCAGTACTTC.

There are many counts of this clonotype. The rearrangement joins TRBV12-3 or TRBV12-4 to TRBJ2-7; 13 bases are shared with TRBD2. V trimming: 1 base; J trimming: 7 bases; junction bases outside the gene matches: 4. CDR3 length equals 15 residues. CDR3: CASSLGLAGGLEQYF. In DNA, the CDR3 is TGTGCCAGCAGTTTAGGACTAGCGGGAGGCTTGGAGCAGTACTTC.

This clonotype came up many times. V gene TRBV5-5 combines with J gene TRBJ2-5; D gene unclear. The V and J ends lost 0 bases and 2 bases respectively, with 5 bases between them. CDR1 and CDR2 from the germline V gene are SGHKS and YYEKEE (reference sequence). The CDR3 is 13 amino acids. CDR3 residues: CASSLDGQETQYF. The CDR3 DNA sequence: TGTGCCAGCAGCTTGGACGGTCAAGAGACCCAGTACTTC.

The gene calls are TRBV28 and TRBJ2-7, with 11 positions matching TRBD2. Germline V gene data show CDR1 as MDHEN and CDR2 as SYDVKM. The CDR3 totals 15 residues. V was pared by 3 bases and J by 4 bases, with 5 bases of the junction left unmatched. CDR3 sequence (DNA): TGTGCCAGCAGTTTTACTAGCGGGAGAGGGTACGAGCAGTACTTC. This gives the protein CASSFTSGRGYEQYF.

This chain connects TRBV18 to TRBJ2-2; D not certain. Trimming cost V 2 bases and J 5 bases, with 12 bases left between them. Germline lookup yields CDR1 KGHSH and CDR2 LQKENI. This CDR3 has 15 amino acids. This chain's CDR3 is CASSPWVTATGELFF. CDR3 in DNA: TGTGCCAGCTCACCATGGGTCACGGCTACCGGGGAGCTGTTTTTT.

Only a few counts were recorded for this clonotype. The chain employs TRBV11-2 and TRBJ2-5, with 7 bases that match TRBD2. The V and J ends lost 9 bases and 2 bases, in that order; junction bases with no gene match: 6. Germline V gene data show CDR1 as SGHAT and CDR2 as FQNNGV. CDR3 length: 13 amino acids. The CDR3, as DNA: TGTGCCAGTTCGCGGGAGCGACAAGAGACCCAGTACTTC. Translating it yields CASSRERQETQYF.

V gene TRBV10-3 combines with J gene TRBJ2-7; D gene uncertain. V was trimmed by 0 bases and J by 2 bases, leaving 11 bases between them. The CDR3 covers 15 residues. Germline V gives CDR1 ENHRY, CDR2 SYGVKD. The CDR3 coding sequence is TGTGCCATCAGTGAGTCGGCAGGAGCCCCCTACGAGCAGTACTTC. Its protein is CAISESAGAPYEQYF.

The table lists this clonotype with a few counts. In DNA form, the CDR3 reads TGTGCCAGCAGCCCTACGACAAAGCCCTATGGCTACACCTTC. Translation: CASSPTTKPYGYTF. The chain employs TRBV28 and TRBJ1-2; D is uncertain. The length of the CDR3 is 14 residues. Germline CDR1 and CDR2: MDHEN and SYDVKM. Trimming stripped 6 bases from V and 4 bases from J, with 15 bases between.

The chain employs TRBV6-6 and TRBJ2-1, with 10 positions matching TRBD2. Germline trimming cut 2 bases from V and 5 bases from J; bases unmatched to any gene: 9. Germline V gives CDR1 MNHNY, CDR2 SVGAGI (reference sequence). This CDR3 has 17 residues. The CDR3 protein is CASSYSGRGPRNNEQFF. The CDR3 bases are TGTGCCAGCAGTTACAGCGGGAGGGGCCCCAGAAACAATGAGCAGTTCTTC.

This clonotype was seen only a few times. This chain uses TRBV10-3 with TRBJ1-6; no reliable D call. Germline CDR1 is ENHRY and CDR2 is SYGVKD. The CDR3 length is 14 residues. Trimming left V 2 bases short and J 5 bases short, with 7 bases between. The CDR3: CAISEQQDNSPLHF. CDR3 in DNA: TGTGCCATCAGTGAGCAGCAGGATAATTCACCCCTCCACTTT.

The sample holds a few counts of this clonotype. The V call is TRBV18, the J call TRBJ1-1; 9 bases align to TRBD1. Germline values: CDR1 KGHSH, CDR2 LQKENI. This CDR3 region has 15 residues. Trimming cost V 3 bases and J 1 base; bases outside gene matches: 3. The CDR3 is CASSPTQGANTEAFF. The DNA for the CDR3 is TGTGCCAGCTCACCCACACAGGGGGCGAACACTGAAGCTTTCTTT.

This chain joins TRBV18 and TRBJ2-1; a weak D match, TRBD2 (5 bases). This CDR3 has 14 amino acids. Germline CDR1 and CDR2: KGHSH and LQKENI. Trimming stripped 0 bases from V and 10 bases from J, with 13 bases between. CDR3 nucleotides: TGTGCCAGCTCACCACCCCGGCAGCCGGGGGAGCAGTTCTTC. The encoded protein is CASSPPRQPGEQFF.

The chain is built from TRBV12-3 or TRBV12-4 and TRBJ1-1; D is undetermined. The V end lost 6 bases, the J end lost 5 bases, and 13 bases lay between the germline ends. This CDR3 has 13 amino acids. CDR3 nucleotide sequence: TGTGCCAGCAGCCTTGGGCCCGGGACTGAAGCTTTCTTT. Residues: CASSLGPGTEAFF.

The sample holds a few counts of this clonotype. The chain employs TRBV21-1 and TRBJ1-1; the listed D gene, TRBD1, was not tested against the DNA. TRBV21-1 is flagged as a pseudogene. This CDR3 region has 13 residues. The chain's CDR3 is CASSSHRVRVAFF. In nucleotides, the CDR3 is TGTGCCAGCAGCTCCCACAGGGTTCGAGTAGCTTTCTTT.

This sequence joins TRBV29-1 and TRBJ2-5; TRBD1 or TRBD2 may be the D gene (6 bases each). V was trimmed by 7 bases and J by 4 bases, leaving 16 bases between them. This CDR3 is built from 13 residues. CDR1 is SQVTM and CDR2 is ANQGSEA in the germline V gene. The CDR3 sequence is CSGEGGARETQYF. In nucleotides, the CDR3 is TGCAGCGGTGAGGGGGGAGCGCGAGAGACCCAGTACTTC.

The chain joins TRBV7-9 to TRBJ2-3; 9 bases are shared with TRBD2. The CDR3 runs to 14 residues. Germline CDR1 reads SEHNR; CDR2 reads FQNEAQ (reference sequence). Losses at the gene ends were 5 bases for V and 6 bases for J; bases not matched to a gene: 6. CDR3 bases: TGTGCCAGCAGCATTAGCGGGAGTGCGGATACGCAGTATTTT. Its protein is CASSISGSADTQYF.

This chain links TRBV5-1 with TRBJ2-1; 8 bases are a match to TRBD1. The CDR3 has 18 amino acids. V was pared by 4 bases and J by 2 bases, with 14 bases of the junction left unmatched. Germline values: CDR1 SGHRS, CDR2 YFSETQ. CDR3 bases: TGCGCCAGCAGCCGTTCGTCTCTACAGGGGGTCACCTACAATGAGCAGTTCTTC. Its translation: CASSRSSLQGVTYNEQFF.

In DNA form, the CDR3 reads TGTGCCAGCAGTTTACGTCAGGCAGTCACCATATATTTT. Its translation is CASSLRQAVTIYF. The chain employs TRBV28 and TRBJ1-3; D not certain. CDR3 length: 13 amino acids. CDR1 and CDR2 from the germline V gene are MDHEN and SYDVKM. V was clipped by 2 bases and J by 9 bases, with 11 bases between them.

The chain combines TRBV7-9 with TRBJ2-1, with 9 bases lining up with TRBD2. With 1 base clipped from V and 6 bases from J, the junction kept 4 bases outside the gene matches. Per germline, CDR1 SEHNR and CDR2 FQNEAQ (reference sequence). This CDR3 has 15 residues. The CDR3 coding sequence is TGTGCCAGCAGCTTAGGAGCGGGAGGATTCAATGAGCAGTTCTTC. Translation gives CASSLGAGGFNEQFF.

This clonotype was recorded a few times. The V and J genes are TRBV5-4 and TRBJ2-1, with a tentative D call TRBD2 (6 bases). This CDR3 region has 15 residues. Germline V gene data show CDR1 as SGHNT and CDR2 as YYREEE (reference sequence). V dropped 2 bases and J dropped 0 bases, with 9 bases sitting between them. The DNA of the CDR3 is TGTGCCAGCAGCTTAGACGGGAGCTCCTACAATGAGCAGTTCTTC. Protein: CASSLDGSSYNEQFF. Full variable domain (rest looked up from reference TRBV5-4 and TRBJ2-1): ETGVTQSPTHLIKTRGQQVTLRCSSQSGHNTVSWYQQALGQGPQFIFQYYREEENGRGNFPPRFSGLQFPNYSSELNVNALELDDSALYLCASSLDGSSYNEQFFGPGTRLTVL.

The chain has TRBV24-1 and TRBJ1-2; weak D call: TRBD1 (5 bases). The CDR3 is 13 amino acids. Germline V lookup: CDR1 KGHDR, CDR2 SFDVKD. V was trimmed by 8 bases and J by 4 bases, leaving 13 bases between them. The CDR3, as DNA: TGTGCCACCACCGACAGTTATGGCTATGGCTACACCTTC. Translating it yields CATTDSYGYGYTF.

CDR3 DNA: TGTGCCAGCAGCTGGGGCGGATTGAACACCGGGGAGCTGTTTTTT. Protein: CASSWGGLNTGELFF. The chain recombines TRBV9 with TRBJ2-2; tentatively, D is TRBD1 (5 bases). The CDR3 is 15 residues long. Germline loops: CDR1 SGDLS, CDR2 YYNGEE. Trimming cost V 4 bases and J 1 base, with 11 bases left between them.